This T cell receptor (beta chain) was obtained from a study of blood T cells in healthy people across ages. Whole-study results and caveats: Researchers report that TCR beta diversity correlated strongly with naive T cell percentage. Estimates of diversity drawn from one million T cells were considered underestimates. Because donor CMV status was unknown, expanded clonotype changes were possibly confounded.

The CDR3 length is 20 residues. Per germline, CDR1 LGHNA and CDR2 YSLEER. The V and J ends lost 0 bases and 0 bases, in that order; junction bases with no gene match: 15. A second about 6 to 12 cycle PCR used barcoded and J-beta primers. TCRdb analysed the 5' RACE reads with MiXCR anew, one entry per CDR3 protein. The sample carries 1.8 million or so distinct CDR3 sequences, about two fifths recorded once. Notes on this clonotype: Its antigen remains unknown.

Total RNA extraction produced at least 5.5 micrograms (per sample) for the study. The TCR originated in a human donor in good health. Sequencing was carried out using blood. The chain joins TRBV4-3 to TRBJ2-3; 7 bases are a match to TRBD1. This CDR3 reads CASSQDRGRGLAASTDTQYF. As DNA, the CDR3 is TGCGCCAGCAGCCAAGATAGGGGGCGCGGACTGGCGGCTAGCACAGATACGCAGTATTTT.